What follows are 17 T cell receptor beta chains derived from one specimen sequenced in a study of shared clonotypes between healthy human individuals. TCRdb's table, derived via immunoSEQ multiplex PCR, lists solely in-frame clones and lacks some. The table has about 230,000 clones, just over 65% seen once. The source material was memory CD4+ T cells sorted from blood. As for subset: CD45RA-negative fraction. The receptors derive from a man younger than 45 in good health.

This clone was seen a few times. Distinct nucleotide sequences in the sample also encode this CDR3. This chain uses TRBV11-3 with TRBJ2-3; no reliable D call. V lost 3 bases, J lost 6 bases, and 10 bases lay in between. This CDR3 has 13 amino acids. Germline-derived CDR1 and CDR2 are SGHNT and YENEEA. The CDR3 is CASSLVSSDTQYF. The CDR3 bases are TGTGCCAGCAGCTTGGTATCCTCCGATACGCAGTATTTT.

The chain is built from TRBV25-1 and TRBJ2-2; D remains ambiguous. The germline gives CDR1 MGHDK, CDR2 SYGVNS. The ends were cut back, 7 bases at V and 6 bases at J, with 9 bases in the middle. This CDR3 has 12 amino acids. The CDR3 DNA follows: TGTGCCAGCATCGGTGAGCCCGGGGAGCTGTTTTTT. This encodes CASIGEPGELFF.

The rearrangement uses TRBV5-6 and TRBJ2-5; no clear D. Germline values: CDR1 SGHDT, CDR2 YYEEEE. V was trimmed by 2 bases and J by 4 bases, leaving 12 bases between them. CDR3 length: 14 amino acids. CDR3 nucleotides: TGTGCCAGCAGCTTAAGGGAACGTAGAGAGACCCAGTACTTC. It encodes CASSLRERRETQYF.

The gene calls are TRBV6-6 and TRBJ1-3, with unresolved D. This CDR3 is built from 15 residues. V lost 6 bases and J 1 base, leaving 13 bases between the germline ends. Germline V lookup: CDR1 MNHNY, CDR2 SVGAGI (reference sequence). This CDR3 reads CASRGLEFSGNTIYF. In DNA form, the CDR3 reads TGTGCCAGCAGGGGTCTGGAGTTTTCTGGAAACACCATATATTTT.

This chain joins TRBV14 and TRBJ2-5; the D is unclear. Trimming removed 3 bases from V and 2 bases from J, with 16 bases in between. Germline CDR1 and CDR2: SGHDN and FVKESK. This CDR3 contains 16 residues. Here the CDR3 DNA reads TGTGCCAGCAGCCACGATAGGTGGGGTCTTCAAGAGACCCAGTACTTC. This gives the protein CASSHDRWGLQETQYF. Full variable domain (rest looked up from reference TRBV14 and TRBJ2-5): EAGVTQFPSHSVIEKGQTVTLRCDPISGHDNLYWYRRVMGKEIKFLLHFVKESKQDESGMPNNRFLAERTGGTYSTLKVQPAELEDSGVYFCASSHDRWGLQETQYFGPGTRLLVL.

The chain recombines TRBV28 with TRBJ2-7; maybe TRBD2 (5 bases). Trimming left V 4 bases short and J 5 bases short, with 12 bases between. From germline, CDR1 is MDHEN and CDR2 SYDVKM. The CDR3 is 13 amino acids. CDR3 in amino acids: CASSSPGGHEQYF. In nucleotides, the CDR3 is TGTGCCAGCAGTTCCCCCGGAGGACACGAGCAGTACTTC.

This rearrangement joins TRBV4-3 to TRBJ2-7, with D unclear. The V gene's germline CDR1 is LGHNA and CDR2 YSLEER. Trimming took 4 bases from V and 0 from J, leaving 10 bases between them. The CDR3 sequence is 14 residues long. The chain's CDR3 is CASSRVPSSYEQYF. In DNA, the CDR3 is TGCGCCAGCAGCCGAGTGCCCAGCTCCTACGAGCAGTACTTC.

The genes are TRBV18 and TRBJ2-1; D might be TRBD2 (6 bases). The CDR3 is 19 residues long. The germline gives CDR1 KGHSH, CDR2 LQKENI. Trimming took off 4 bases at V and 8 bases at J, with 30 bases between the two ends. CDR3 in DNA: TGTGCCAGCTCACTCTACCCCAGAGCGGGCCCCTCCATCCGGGATGAGCAGTTCTTC. Encoded protein: CASSLYPRAGPSIRDEQFF.

This chain connects TRBV6-1 to TRBJ1-1; D is ambiguous. The CDR3 has 13 amino acids. Germline-derived CDR1 and CDR2 are MNHNS and SASEGT. V gave up 9 bases and J gave up 0 bases, with 11 bases separating them. Written as DNA, the CDR3 is TGTGCCAGTTCGAAGGAGATGAACACTGAAGCTTTCTTT. Amino acid sequence: CASSKEMNTEAFF.

This clone was seen many times. This chain joins TRBV7-9 and TRBJ2-7; D tentatively fits TRBD1 or TRBD2 (5 bases each). Looked up from germline, CDR1 is SEHNR and CDR2 is FQNEAQ (reference sequence). The V gene lost 5 bases and the J gene lost 10 bases, with 9 bases spanning the gap. This CDR3 contains 10 residues. The CDR3 sequence is CASSGTSQYF. For the CDR3, the DNA is TGTGCCAGCAGCGGGACGTCACAGTACTTC. The full variable domain, its missing parts supplied by reference TRBV7-9 and TRBJ2-7, is DTGVSQNPRHKITKRGQNVTFRCDPISEHNRLYWYRQTLGQGPEFLTYFQNEAQLEKSRLLSDRFSAERPKGSFSTLEIQRTEQGDSAMYLCASSGTSQYFGPGTRLTVT.

The genes are TRBV7-9 and TRBJ1-2; TRBD1 agrees at 10 bases. Germline CDR1 reads SEHNR; CDR2 reads FQNEAQ (reference sequence). The CDR3 runs to 14 residues. The V gene end was trimmed by 3 bases and the J gene end by 7 bases; junction bases not matched to a gene: 5. The CDR3 coding sequence is TGTGCCAGCAGCTTGGGGGACAGGGGATCTGGCTACACCTTC. Translation: CASSLGDRGSGYTF. Drawing the rest from reference TRBV7-9 and TRBJ1-2, the complete variable domain is DTGVSQNPRHKITKRGQNVTFRCDPISEHNRLYWYRQTLGQGPEFLTYFQNEAQLEKSRLLSDRFSAERPKGSFSTLEIQRTEQGDSAMYLCASSLGDRGSGYTFGSGTRLTVV.

The chain combines TRBV7-7 with TRBJ2-1; D remains ambiguous. Germline V gives CDR1 SSHAT, CDR2 FNYEAQ (reference sequence). The V end lost 1 base, the J end lost 0 bases, and 13 bases lay between the germline ends. CDR3 length: 17 amino acids. This CDR3 reads CASSLGWARSSYNEQFF. In nucleotides, the CDR3 is TGTGCCAGCAGCTTAGGTTGGGCGCGTAGCTCCTACAATGAGCAGTTCTTC.

This rearrangement joins TRBV7-9 to TRBJ2-1, with 14 nucleotides matching TRBD2. V lost 3 bases to trimming and J lost 6 bases; unmatched junction nucleotides: 7. The CDR3 runs 17 residues. CDR1 and CDR2 (germline): SEHNR, FQNEAQ (reference sequence). This CDR3 is CASSFRLAGGPVNEQFF. The CDR3 DNA sequence: TGTGCCAGCAGCTTTAGACTAGCGGGAGGGCCAGTCAATGAGCAGTTCTTC. The whole variable domain, remainder taken from reference TRBV7-9 and TRBJ2-1, is DTGVSQNPRHKITKRGQNVTFRCDPISEHNRLYWYRQTLGQGPEFLTYFQNEAQLEKSRLLSDRFSAERPKGSFSTLEIQRTEQGDSAMYLCASSFRLAGGPVNEQFFGPGTRLTVL.

This chain joins TRBV5-4 and TRBJ1-1; D remains unclear. The CDR3 length is 13 residues. CDR1 is SGHNT, CDR2 YYREEE, per germline (reference sequence). Trimming took 0 bases from V and 7 from J, leaving 10 bases between them. The CDR3 DNA is TGTGCCAGCAGCTTGGGCCAGAGAAATGAAGCTTTCTTT. Amino acid sequence: CASSLGQRNEAFF.

The chain combines TRBV6-1 with TRBJ1-5; unclear D gene. The CDR3 consists of 13 residues. Germline lookup yields CDR1 MNHNS and CDR2 SASEGT. V was cut by 3 bases and J by 6 bases, with 9 bases left in between. CDR3 region: CASSEGITQPQHF. The CDR3 DNA reads as TGTGCCAGCAGTGAGGGCATTACTCAGCCCCAGCATTTT.

The chain links TRBV5-6 to TRBJ2-2; D remains unclear. V was trimmed by 3 bases and J by 1 base, leaving 10 bases between them. CDR1 and CDR2 from the germline V gene are SGHDT and YYEEEE. The CDR3 has 15 amino acids. The CDR3 loop reads CASSSGQRNTGELFF. CDR3 coding DNA: TGTGCCAGCAGCTCCGGGCAGAGGAACACCGGGGAGCTGTTTTTT.

V and J are TRBV10-1 and TRBJ2-7, with no clear D. Germline V gene lookup returns CDR1 WNHNN and CDR2 SYGVQD (reference sequence). V lost 3 bases, J lost 3 bases, and 15 bases lay in between. This CDR3 has 15 residues. The CDR3 loop is CASSDFQDRSYEQYF. For the CDR3, the DNA is TGCGCCAGCAGTGACTTTCAGGACCGCAGCTACGAGCAGTACTTC.